The present entry profiles one T cell receptor beta chain with its context. The same CDR3 arises from other DNA sequences in this sample as well. The CDR3 covers 14 residues. The germline V gene encodes CDR1 SQVTM and CDR2 ANQGSEA. The V gene end was trimmed by 6 bases and the J gene end by 8 bases; junction bases not matched to a gene: 10. The sample originates from a study of PD-L1 blockade in urothelial cancer. The protocol was immunoSEQ multiplex PCR, while the TCRdb copy is restricted to in-frame clones and leaves out a portion. The table includes about 56,000 clones, around 86% detected once. The time point is: pretreatment peripheral blood.

This material consisted of PBMCs, taken around atezolizumab (anti-PD-L1) treatment. The clonotype was recovered from a man aged 70-80 years with urothelial cancer. V is TRBV29-1 and J is TRBJ2-1; 10 nucleotides line up with TRBD2. CDR3 DNA: TGCAGCGTGGGGGCTAGCGGGAGTAACGATGAGCAGTTCTTC. Its protein product is CSVGASGSNDEQFF.